The 13 T cell receptor beta chains below come from one sample, sequenced in a study of T-cell reconstitution after alpha-beta-depleted transplantation in children. Unique molecular identifiers were incorporated during preparation of the TCRbeta library. Using its own MiXCR run on the PCR reads, TCRdb lists one record per CDR3 protein. The repertoire holds some 200,000 distinct CDR3 sequences, with 8.4% as singletons. The specimen was PBMCs, mostly from graft donor cells, collected 360 days after TCRalphabeta/CD19-depleted stem cell transplant. These TCRs come from a male patient between 2 and 10 years old who had a stem cell transplant for acute myeloid leukemia, so the T cells may come from the graft donor.

This clonotype appeared many times. The chain carries TRBV10-3 and TRBJ2-3, with a tentative D call TRBD1 (5 bases). Trimming removed 2 bases from V and 4 bases from J, with 10 bases in between. Germline V lookup: CDR1 ENHRY, CDR2 SYGVKD. The CDR3 length is 14 residues. CDR3 in amino acids: CAISEGRVPDTQYF. CDR3 in DNA: TGTGCCATCAGTGAGGGCAGGGTCCCAGATACGCAGTATTTT.

This clonotype was counted many times. At one end, the junction sequence differs from germline, possibly due to a read error. The chain uses TRBV20-1 and TRBJ2-3; 9 nucleotides line up with TRBD2. Germline CDR1 reads DFQATT; CDR2 reads SNEGSKA (reference sequence). The CDR3 is 13 amino acids. CDR3 residues: CSGVAGEVDTQYF. The CDR3 region has the DNA TGTAGTGGGGTAGCGGGAGAGGTAGATACGCAGTATTTT.

This clonotype occurred many times. The rearrangement uses TRBV10-3 and TRBJ2-7; 7 bases fit TRBD1. The CDR3 spans 14 residues. Germline V gene sequence: CDR1 ENHRY, CDR2 SYGVKD. Trimming took 5 bases from V and 6 from J; bases not matched to a gene: 10. CDR3 amino acids: CAISTGALRPEQYF. CDR3 nucleotide sequence: TGTGCCATCAGTACAGGGGCCCTTAGACCCGAGCAGTACTTC.

In this sample, this clonotype turned up many times. The chain joins TRBV12-3 or TRBV12-4 to TRBJ2-7; D might be TRBD1 (7 bases). This CDR3 contains 14 residues. The V end lost 6 bases, the J end lost 6 bases, and 18 bases lay between the germline ends. The DNA for the CDR3 is TGTGCCAGCAGCCGACAGGGTCGGAGGGGCGAGCAGTACGTC. Protein sequence: CASSRQGRRGEQYV.

This clonotype was detected ten times or more. V usage is TRBV29-1 and J usage is TRBJ1-1; no firm D call. The CDR3 extends over 14 amino acids. Per the germline V gene, CDR1 is SQVTM and CDR2 is ANQGSEA. V was cut by 3 bases and J by 5 bases, with 16 bases left in between. The CDR3 DNA follows: TGCAGCGTTGATAGTTGGGTGCGGCGGACTGAAGCTTTCTTT. Translation gives CSVDSWVRRTEAFF.

The chain carries TRBV12-3 or TRBV12-4 and TRBJ2-7; no clear D gene. This CDR3 is 13 amino acids long. V was cut by 3 bases and J by 0 bases, with 6 bases left in between. For the CDR3, the DNA is TGTGCCAGCAGTTTCTGGGTCTCCTACGAGCAGTACTTC. Amino acid sequence: CASSFWVSYEQYF.

This clonotype was seen repeatedly, ten times or more. CDR3 DNA: TGTGCCAGCAGTTACGGGTTTAGGGACGATGAGCAGTTCTTC. The encoded protein is CASSYGFRDDEQFF. This chain links TRBV6-5 with TRBJ2-1; the D call may be TRBD1 or TRBD2 (5 bases each). CDR1 and CDR2 (germline): MNHEY, SVGAGI. This CDR3 comprises 14 residues. Trimming took off 2 bases at V and 8 bases at J, with 13 bases between the two ends.

In its sample, this clonotype was seen a few times. This chain connects TRBV24-1 to TRBJ2-3, with D possibly TRBD2 on 5 matching bases. Germline CDR1 reads KGHDR; CDR2 reads SFDVKD. V was shortened by 2 bases and J by 3 bases, with 5 bases between the two germline ends. The length of the CDR3 is 13 residues. In DNA form, the CDR3 reads TGTGCCACCAGTGATTCGGGGACAGATACGCAGTATTTT. Translating gives CATSDSGTDTQYF.

This clonotype was found many times. The J gene is TRBJ1-1, the V gene TRBV12-3 or TRBV12-4; 8 nucleotides align to TRBD1. V gave up 6 bases and J gave up 3 bases; unmatched junction bases: 9. The length of the CDR3 is 15 residues. The DNA of the CDR3 is TGTGCCAGCAGGACCCTGACAGGGGAGGACACTGAAGCTTTCTTT. This sequence encodes CASRTLTGEDTEAFF.

This clonotype occurred once. The rearrangement links TRBV18 to TRBJ1-5; 7 nucleotides match TRBD1. The V gene's germline CDR1 is KGHSH and CDR2 LQKENI. The trim removed 2 bases at V and 7 bases at J, leaving 11 bases unmatched. The CDR3 consists of 16 residues. CDR3 region: CASSPSTGTVTQPQHF. CDR3 sequence (DNA): TGTGCCAGCTCACCATCGACAGGGACTGTGACCCAGCCCCAGCATTTT.

At least ten counts were recorded for this clonotype. CDR3 DNA: TGCAGCGTTGAAAGGAAGGGGACTAGCACAGATACGCAGTATTTT. It is translated as CSVERKGTSTDTQYF. The chain has TRBV29-1 and TRBJ2-3; D perhaps matches TRBD2 (6 bases). This CDR3 is 15 amino acids long. Germline-derived CDR1 and CDR2 are SQVTM and ANQGSEA. The germline V and J ends were trimmed by 2 bases and 0 bases, with 12 bases remaining between them.

The rearrangement joins TRBV9 to TRBJ2-1; either TRBD1 or TRBD2 may fit D (6 bases each). Trimming took off 3 bases at V and 4 bases at J, with 20 bases between the two ends. Germline CDR1 and CDR2: SGDLS and YYNGEE. The CDR3 sequence is 17 residues long. This CDR3 reads CASSEGEDPNPYNEQFF. CDR3 nucleotide sequence: TGTGCCAGCAGCGAGGGGGAGGATCCGAACCCATACAATGAGCAGTTCTTC.

This clonotype was seen ten or more times. The rearrangement links TRBV29-1 to TRBJ2-1; D is possibly TRBD2 (6 bases). The germline V gene has CDR1 SQVTM and CDR2 ANQGSEA. V lost 5 bases to trimming and J lost 8 bases, with 19 bases between them. The CDR3 runs 14 residues. CDR3 DNA: TGCAGCGTTAGTGATCGGGGGTCCCAATATGAGCAGTTCTTC. Translation: CSVSDRGSQYEQFF.